The 25 T cell receptor beta chains given below trace back to one sample, sequenced in a study of T cell clusters in autoimmune cytopenias. TRB amplification used approximately 250 ng of peripheral blood genomic DNA. TRB was amplified by touch-down multiplex PCR, primer pools A and B combined. TCRdb reworked the multiplex PCR reads into one entry per CDR3 protein, no DNA. This sample's table has roughly 12,000 distinct CDR3 sequences. What was sequenced was peripheral blood. Receptor source: a human donor with an autoimmune cytopenia or autoimmune hepatitis (not recorded which).

The CDR3 region is CASSLGQGSEAFF. The J gene is TRBJ1-1, the V gene TRBV7-9; lacking DNA, the TRBD1 call made by TCRdb goes unchecked. The CDR3 has 13 residues. Germline V gene sequence: CDR1 SEHNR, CDR2 FQNEAQ (reference sequence). The full variable domain, completed using reference TRBV7-9 and TRBJ1-1, is DTGVSQNPRHKITKRGQNVTFRCDPISEHNRLYWYRQTLGQGPEFLTYFQNEAQLEKSRLLSDRFSAERPKGSFSTLEIQRTEQGDSAMYLCASSLGQGSEAFFGQGTRLTVV.

The chain uses TRBV6-5 and TRBJ2-6; TCRdb calls TRBD1, which cannot be checked without DNA. The CDR3 consists of 17 residues. Germline V lookup: CDR1 MNHEY, CDR2 SVGAGI. The CDR3 is CASTPGGLSSGANVLTF.

The chain uses TRBV20-1 and TRBJ1-5; the TCRdb call, TRBD1, lacks DNA for checking. Germline V gives CDR1 DFQATT, CDR2 SNEGSKA (reference sequence). This CDR3 spans 16 amino acids. The chain's CDR3 is CSARDLTGRYNQPQHF.

The chain combines TRBV30 with TRBJ1-5; checking the TCRdb D call of TRBD1 is not possible without DNA. Germline V gene data show CDR1 as GTSNPN and CDR2 as SVGIG (reference sequence). CDR3 length: 14 amino acids. The CDR3 sequence is CAWSKTGGNQPQHF.

The gene calls are TRBV11-1 and TRBJ2-3; TCRdb indicates TRBD1, and absent DNA this call remains unverified. Germline assignment: CDR1 SGHAT and CDR2 FQDESV (reference sequence). CDR3 length: 14 amino acids. CDR3 amino acids: CASSTDTSTDTQYF.

In terms of frequency, this clonotype is medium-sized. The chain combines TRBV30 with TRBJ2-1; TCRdb designates TRBD1, a call that cannot be tested without DNA. The CDR3 has 15 amino acids. Germline lookup yields CDR1 GTSNPN and CDR2 SVGIG (reference sequence). The CDR3 spells CAWNRGQGGLNEQFF.

This clonotype is classed as medium-sized by frequency. The chain couples TRBV29-1 to TRBJ1-1; TCRdb picks TRBD1, but there is no DNA to check that call. Germline CDR1 and CDR2: SQVTM and ANQGSEA. This CDR3 comprises 13 residues. CDR3 sequence: CSVAQDSHTEAFF.

By frequency, this clonotype registers medium-sized. J is TRBJ2-3 and V is TRBV29-1; TCRdb's D gene call, TRBD2, goes unchecked for lack of DNA. CDR1 SQVTM and CDR2 ANQGSEA come from the germline V gene. This CDR3 is 16 amino acids long. This chain's CDR3 is CSVPLASGSSFDTQYF.

This rearrangement joins TRBV5-4 to TRBJ2-2; TCRdb's D gene call, TRBD2, goes unchecked for lack of DNA. This CDR3 has 14 residues. From germline, CDR1 is SGHNT and CDR2 YYREEE (reference sequence). The CDR3 spells CASSFSREFGELFF.

This clonotype is called medium-sized based on its frequency. The chain uses TRBV19 and TRBJ2-6; TCRdb's D call, TRBD1, is unchecked because there is no DNA. The CDR3 spans 14 residues. Germline V CDR1 and CDR2: LNHDA, SQIVND (reference sequence). The CDR3: CASSMVRESFFLTF.

V usage is TRBV12-3 or TRBV12-4 and J usage is TRBJ2-3; TCRdb's D call of TRBD1 is untestable without DNA. The CDR3 loop spans 16 amino acids. The CDR3 sequence is CASSLTWGVSTDTQYF.

Considering frequency, this clonotype is large. The chain is built from TRBV29-1 and TRBJ2-2; absent DNA, TCRdb's TRBD1 call cannot be checked. This CDR3 is built from 16 residues. Looked up from germline, CDR1 is SQVTM and CDR2 is ANQGSEA. This CDR3 reads CSVVVPSPGGYGELFF.

V gene TRBV12-3 or TRBV12-4 combines with J gene TRBJ2-3; no DNA is available, so the TRBD1 call from TCRdb remains unchecked. This CDR3 region has 16 residues. This CDR3 is CASSPRGGGTTDTQYF.

CDR3 sequence reads: CASSLDRGGSPLHF. The chain has TRBV13 and TRBJ1-6; TCRdb's assignment of TRBD1 cannot be checked, as there is no DNA. This CDR3 has 14 amino acids. CDR1 and CDR2 (germline): PRHDT, FYEKMQ (reference sequence).

Its frequency marks this clonotype as medium-sized. The chain couples TRBV19 to TRBJ1-5. The germline V gene has CDR1 LNHDA and CDR2 SQIVND (reference sequence). This CDR3 contains 15 residues. The CDR3: CASIDSPGSNQPQHF.

V usage is TRBV7-2 and J usage is TRBJ2-1. The germline gives CDR1 SGHTA, CDR2 FQGNSA. The CDR3 contains 15 residues. CDR3 loop: CASSLVDLAYNEQFF.

The CDR3 loop is CASSLAVRAETQYF. The chain couples TRBV5-4 to TRBJ2-5. Germline V gene sequence: CDR1 SGHNT, CDR2 YYREEE (reference sequence). The length of the CDR3 is 14 residues.

According to its frequency, this clonotype is medium-sized. CDR3: CASTGTSGGHGQDTQYF. The chain combines TRBV19 with TRBJ2-3; as DNA is missing, the TRBD2 call by TCRdb cannot be tested. CDR1 and CDR2 from the germline V gene are LNHDA and SQIVND (reference sequence). The CDR3 length is 17 residues.

The genes are TRBV15 and TRBJ1-1; TCRdb calls TRBD1, which cannot be checked without DNA. Germline V gene lookup returns CDR1 LNHNV and CDR2 YYDKDF (reference sequence). The CDR3 sequence is 13 residues long. Here the CDR3 reads CATSSGQGMEAFF.

Its frequency marks this clonotype as medium-sized. The chain has TRBV19 and TRBJ2-2; TCRdb indicates TRBD1, and absent DNA this call remains unverified. The CDR3 runs to 16 residues. CDR1 is LNHDA, CDR2 SQIVND, per germline (reference sequence). CDR3 in amino acids: CASTSGTGIWAGELFF.

J is TRBJ1-5 and V is TRBV19. The CDR3 contains 15 residues. Germline CDR1 reads LNHDA; CDR2 reads SQIVND (reference sequence). The CDR3 reads CASRADPRGNQPQHF. The variable domain in full, with the rest retrieved from reference TRBV19 and TRBJ1-5, is DGGITQSPKYLFRKEGQNVTLSCEQNLNHDAMYWYRQDPGQGLRLIYYSQIVNDFQKGDIAEGYSVSREKKESFPLTVTSAQKNPTAFYLCASRADPRGNQPQHFGDGTRLSIL.

The chain carries TRBV19 and TRBJ1-1; as DNA is missing, the TRBD1 call by TCRdb cannot be tested. Germline V gene sequence: CDR1 LNHDA, CDR2 SQIVND (reference sequence). CDR3 length equals 14 residues. The CDR3 region is CASGTSSMNTEAFF.

The chain has TRBV19 and TRBJ1-1. The CDR3 length is 14 residues. The germline gives CDR1 LNHDA, CDR2 SQIVND (reference sequence). CDR3 loop: CASSQMRVGTEAFF.

The chain is built from TRBV7-2 and TRBJ2-1. Germline assignment: CDR1 SGHTA and CDR2 FQGNSA. The CDR3 runs to 15 residues. Here the CDR3 reads CASSLGTLAYNEQFF.

The gene calls are TRBV7-2 and TRBJ2-1; no DNA is available, so the TRBD2 call from TCRdb remains unchecked. The germline gives CDR1 SGHTA, CDR2 FQGNSA. The CDR3 runs 14 residues. The CDR3 sequence: CASSLLAGVNEQFF.